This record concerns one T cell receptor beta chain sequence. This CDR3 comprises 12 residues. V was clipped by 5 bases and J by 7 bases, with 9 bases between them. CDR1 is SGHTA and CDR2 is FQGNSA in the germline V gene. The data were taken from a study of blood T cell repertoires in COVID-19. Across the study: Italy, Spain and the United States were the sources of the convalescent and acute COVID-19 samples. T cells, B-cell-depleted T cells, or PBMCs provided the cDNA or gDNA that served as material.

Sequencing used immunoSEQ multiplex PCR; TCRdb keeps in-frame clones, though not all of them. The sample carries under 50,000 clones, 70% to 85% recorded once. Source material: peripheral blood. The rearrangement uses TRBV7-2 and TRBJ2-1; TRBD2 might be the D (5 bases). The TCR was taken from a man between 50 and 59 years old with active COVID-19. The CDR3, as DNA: TGTGCCAGCAGCCCCCCGGGGAATGAGCAGTTCTTC. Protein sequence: CASSPPGNEQFF.